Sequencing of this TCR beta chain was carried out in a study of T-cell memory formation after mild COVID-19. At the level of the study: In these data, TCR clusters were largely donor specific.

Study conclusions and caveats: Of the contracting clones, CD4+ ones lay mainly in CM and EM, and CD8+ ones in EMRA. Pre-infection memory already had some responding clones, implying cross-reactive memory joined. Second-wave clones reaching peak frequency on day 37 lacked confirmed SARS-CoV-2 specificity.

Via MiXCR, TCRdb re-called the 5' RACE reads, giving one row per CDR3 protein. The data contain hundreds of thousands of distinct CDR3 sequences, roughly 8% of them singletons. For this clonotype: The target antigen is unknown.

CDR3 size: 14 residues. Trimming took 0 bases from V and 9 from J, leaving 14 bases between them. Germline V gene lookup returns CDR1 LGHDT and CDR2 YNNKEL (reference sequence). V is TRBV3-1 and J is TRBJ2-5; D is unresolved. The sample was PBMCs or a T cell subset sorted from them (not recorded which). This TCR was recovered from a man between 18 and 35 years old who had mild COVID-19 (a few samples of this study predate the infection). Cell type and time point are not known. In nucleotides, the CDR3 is TGTGCCAGCAGCCAAGATCGTCCCCACCAGGCCCAGTACTTC. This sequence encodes CASSQDRPHQAQYF.